Listed below are T cell receptor beta chains from one sample, sequenced in a study of blood T cell repertoires in COVID-19. Repertoires were generated with immunoSEQ multiplex PCR, while TCRdb's copy carries only in-frame clones and drops some. The sample includes approximately 440,000 clones, about nine tenths of them seen just once. The sequenced sample was PBMCs or T cells enriched from blood (not recorded which). Receptor source: a woman aged 18-30 years who had recovered from COVID-19. Both conserved end residues are part of each CDR3. The order of the fields is CDR3 protein, CDR3 DNA, J gene, clone size, V gene, D gene. D genes are given only for firm matches. Clone size is shown for a subset of rows, as once, few, many or a class of expanded clone.

CDR3: CASGTSFWDEQFF
DNA: TGTGCCAGCGGTACTAGCTTTTGGGATGAGCAGTTCTTC
J: TRBJ2-1
size: NA
V: TRBV6-6
D: NA

CDR3: CASLAGGRGNQPQHF
DNA: TGTGCCAGTCTGGCGGGGGGGAGAGGAAATCAGCCCCAGCATTTT
J: TRBJ1-5
size: NA
V: TRBV19
D: NA

CDR3: CASSVDRGGYTF
DNA: TGTGCCAGCAGCGTAGACAGGGGTGGCTACACCTTC
J: TRBJ1-2
size: NA
V: TRBV9
D: TRBD1

CDR3: CASSRGTSGGNTGELFF
DNA: TGTGCCAGCAGCCGGGGCACTAGCGGGGGGAACACCGGGGAGCTGTTTTTT
J: TRBJ2-2
size: NA
V: TRBV5-6
D: TRBD2

CDR3: CAISNTGVSYEQYF
DNA: TGTGCCATCAGTAATACAGGGGTCTCCTACGAGCAGTACTTC
J: TRBJ2-7
size: NA
V: TRBV10-3
D: TRBD1

CDR3: CASSYSRGFEAFF
DNA: TGTGCCAGCAGTTACTCGAGGGGGTTTGAAGCTTTCTTT
J: TRBJ1-1
size: NA
V: TRBV6-5
D: NA

CDR3: CATTSSGQDSEAFF
DNA: TGTGCCACGACTTCCTCTGGACAGGACTCCGAAGCTTTCTTT
J: TRBJ1-1
size: NA
V: TRBV28
D: TRBD1

CDR3: CAWGRDSPFF
DNA: TGTGCCTGGGGACGGGACAGTCCTTTCTTT
J: TRBJ1-1
size: NA
V: TRBV30
D: TRBD1

CDR3: CASSLTVIGTVRYEQYF
DNA: TGTGCCAGCAGCTTAACGGTCATCGGGACAGTTCGGTACGAGCAGTACTTC
J: TRBJ2-7
size: NA
V: TRBV7-3
D: TRBD1

CDR3: CASSFRRGRLTDGYTF
DNA: TGTGCCAGCAGTTTCCGTCGCGGGAGGCTCACGGATGGCTACACCTTC
J: TRBJ1-2
size: NA
V: TRBV27
D: NA

CDR3: CASSSQGSTDTQYF
DNA: TGTGCCAGCAGTTCACAGGGAAGCACAGATACGCAGTATTTT
J: TRBJ2-3
size: NA
V: TRBV28
D: NA

CDR3: CSASRGGRYQETQYF
DNA: TGCAGTGCTAGTCGGGGGGGTCGGTACCAAGAGACCCAGTACTTC
J: TRBJ2-5
size: NA
V: TRBV20-1
D: TRBD2

CDR3: CASSLSASGGPEEQFF
DNA: TGTGCCAGCAGCTTAAGCGCGTCGGGGGGGCCAGAGGAGCAGTTCTTC
J: TRBJ2-1
size: NA
V: TRBV7-8
D: TRBD2

CDR3: CSARWPAGAFF
DNA: TGCAGTGCTAGGTGGCCGGCGGGAGCTTTCTTT
J: TRBJ1-1
size: NA
V: TRBV20-1
D: NA

CDR3: CAWSFSYKTDTQYF
DNA: TGTGCCTGGAGTTTCTCTTACAAGACAGATACGCAGTATTTT
J: TRBJ2-3
size: NA
V: TRBV30
D: NA

CDR3: CASSSTGEGGYTF
DNA: TGTGCCAGCAGTTCTACAGGAGAAGGTGGCTACACCTTC
J: TRBJ1-2
size: NA
V: TRBV7-9
D: NA

CDR3: CASSPRQGNMNTEAFF
DNA: TGTGCCAGCAGCCCAAGACAGGGCAACATGAACACTGAAGCTTTCTTT
J: TRBJ1-1
size: NA
V: TRBV2
D: TRBD1

CDR3: CASSADRGSAGELFF
DNA: TGTGCCAGCAGTGCGGACAGGGGGTCCGCCGGGGAGCTGTTTTTT
J: TRBJ2-2
size: once
V: TRBV2
D: TRBD1

CDR3: CASSWAGQTNYGYTF
DNA: TGTGCCAGCAGCTGGGCGGGACAGACTAACTATGGCTACACCTTC
J: TRBJ1-2
size: NA
V: TRBV5-6
D: TRBD1

CDR3: CASSERAGNFYGYTF
DNA: TGTGCCAGCAGTGAAAGGGCAGGGAATTTCTATGGCTACACCTTC
J: TRBJ1-2
size: NA
V: TRBV6-1
D: NA

CDR3: CAWSGKGARGIQYF
DNA: TGTGCCTGGAGTGGTAAGGGGGCCCGGGGTATTCAGTACTTC
J: TRBJ2-4
size: NA
V: TRBV30
D: TRBD1

CDR3: CASRGGLGTDTQYF
DNA: TGTGCCAGCAGGGGGGGGCTAGGCACAGATACGCAGTATTTT
J: TRBJ2-3
size: few
V: TRBV6-5
D: NA

CDR3: CASSALSPDTQYF
DNA: TGTGCCAGCAGCGCGTTAAGCCCAGATACGCAGTATTTT
J: TRBJ2-3
size: NA
V: TRBV6-5
D: NA

CDR3: CAWNRESNQPQHF
DNA: TGTGCCTGGAACCGTGAGAGCAATCAGCCCCAGCATTTT
J: TRBJ1-5
size: NA
V: TRBV30
D: NA

CDR3: CASSGIRDNSYEQYF
DNA: TGTGCCAGCAGCGGTATCCGGGACAATTCCTACGAGCAGTACTTC
J: TRBJ2-7
size: NA
V: TRBV5-8
D: NA

CDR3: CASSRQGGVYGYTF
DNA: TGTGCCAGCAGTCGACAGGGGGGGGTCTATGGCTACACCTTC
J: TRBJ1-2
size: NA
V: TRBV2
D: TRBD1

CDR3: CASSQDWPQTRETQYF
DNA: TGTGCCAGCAGCCAAGATTGGCCGCAAACCAGGGAGACCCAGTACTTC
J: TRBJ2-5
size: NA
V: TRBV4-2
D: NA

CDR3: CASSLARTSGLFF
DNA: TGTGCCAGCAGCTTAGCTCGGACTAGCGGGCTGTTCTTC
J: TRBJ2-1
size: NA
V: TRBV7-2
D: TRBD2

CDR3: CASSFPSQGGSYNEQFF
DNA: TGCGCCAGCAGCTTCCCGTCACAGGGGGGCTCCTACAATGAGCAGTTCTTC
J: TRBJ2-1
size: NA
V: TRBV5-1
D: TRBD1

CDR3: CAGGEGINSPLHF
DNA: TGTGCCGGGGGGGAGGGGATCAATTCACCCCTCCACTTT
J: TRBJ1-6
size: NA
V: TRBV6-5
D: NA

CDR3: CASSEGATVNYYYEQYF
DNA: TGTGCCAGCAGCGAAGGGGCGACAGTTAATTACTACTACGAGCAGTACTTC
J: TRBJ2-7
size: NA
V: TRBV11-2
D: NA

CDR3: CASRGMGLKRDGYTF
DNA: TGTGCCAGCAGAGGAATGGGGCTAAAACGGGATGGCTACACCTTC
J: TRBJ1-2
size: NA
V: TRBV19
D: NA

CDR3: CASSLVTGGYTEAFF
DNA: TGTGCCAGCAGCTTAGTGACAGGGGGTTACACTGAAGCTTTCTTT
J: TRBJ1-1
size: NA
V: TRBV7-9
D: TRBD1

CDR3: CASSLTGSETQYF
DNA: TGTGCCAGCAGCTTAACAGGTTCGGAGACCCAGTACTTC
J: TRBJ2-5
size: once
V: TRBV7-2
D: NA

CDR3: CASSWTGGYEQYF
DNA: TGTGCCAGCAGCTGGACAGGGGGGTACGAGCAGTACTTC
J: TRBJ2-7
size: NA
V: TRBV6-5
D: TRBD1

CDR3: CSASGLGGTPRETQYF
DNA: TGCAGTGCCAGTGGACTAGGCGGGACCCCCCGGGAGACCCAGTACTTC
J: TRBJ2-5
size: NA
V: TRBV20-1
D: TRBD2

CDR3: CASSPPGSREQFF
DNA: TGTGCCAGCAGCCCCCCGGGTTCTCGGGAGCAGTTCTTC
J: TRBJ2-1
size: NA
V: TRBV11-3
D: NA

CDR3: CASSRRLAGYEQYF
DNA: TGTGCCAGCAGCCGCCGATTAGCGGGATACGAGCAGTACTTC
J: TRBJ2-7
size: NA
V: TRBV3-1/TRBV3-2
D: TRBD2

CDR3: CASSQATGDLNTEAFF
DNA: TGTGCCAGCAGCCAAGCAACAGGGGATTTGAACACTGAAGCTTTCTTT
J: TRBJ1-1
size: NA
V: TRBV4-2
D: TRBD1

CDR3: CASSQTGGESEAFF
DNA: TGTGCCAGCAGTCAAACAGGGGGCGAGTCTGAAGCTTTCTTT
J: TRBJ1-1
size: NA
V: TRBV3-1/TRBV3-2
D: TRBD1

CDR3: CSVVQGGDYGYTF
DNA: TGCAGCGTTGTCCAGGGTGGGGACTATGGCTACACCTTC
J: TRBJ1-2
size: NA
V: TRBV29-1
D: NA

CDR3: CASSPQDTYTEAFF
DNA: TGCGCCAGCAGCCCACAGGACACCTACACTGAAGCTTTCTTT
J: TRBJ1-1
size: NA
V: TRBV5-1
D: NA